A selection of T cell receptor beta chains follows, all from one sample in a study of T cell changes during pregnancy in multiple sclerosis. TCRdb's table, derived via immunoSEQ multiplex PCR, lists solely in-frame clones and lacks some. The sample lists roughly 83,000 clones, about 90% occurring once. The sequences come from PBMCs, collected in the first trimester of pregnancy. The receptors shown here come from a female donor in good health, serving as a control in a pregnancy study. Some clones in this sample may be carry-over from other donors' samples. CDR3s include the opening cysteine and the closing phenylalanine or tryptophan. Fields, in order: clone size, V gene, D gene, J gene, CDR3 DNA, CDR3 protein. D genes are given only for firm matches. Size tells how often a clone was seen (once, few, many) or the class of an expanded clone, and some rows leave it out.

clone_size: -
v_call: TRBV7-6
d_call: TRBD1
j_call: TRBJ1-1
cdr3_nt: TGTGCCAGCAGCCCAAGGACAGGGGGGTCGAGAACTGAAGCTTTCTTT
cdr3_aa: CASSPRTGGSRTEAFF

clone_size: -
v_call: TRBV11-2
d_call: TRBD1
j_call: TRBJ2-5
cdr3_nt: TGTGCCAGCAGCCTAGCCGGGACAGAAGAGACCCAGTACTTC
cdr3_aa: CASSLAGTEETQYF

clone_size: -
v_call: TRBV30
d_call: -
j_call: TRBJ1-2
cdr3_nt: TGTGCCTGGAAGGGGCAGGGAAGGAATGGCTACACCTTC
cdr3_aa: CAWKGQGRNGYTF

clone_size: -
v_call: TRBV4-1
d_call: -
j_call: TRBJ2-1
cdr3_nt: TGCGCCAGCAGCACATTCAGGGGAAAACTTGACAATGAGCAGTTCTTC
cdr3_aa: CASSTFRGKLDNEQFF

clone_size: -
v_call: TRBV7-9
d_call: -
j_call: TRBJ2-5
cdr3_nt: TGTGCCAGCAGCTTCGCCGGGGATGAGACCCAGTACTTC
cdr3_aa: CASSFAGDETQYF

clone_size: -
v_call: TRBV28
d_call: TRBD1
j_call: TRBJ1-1
cdr3_nt: TGTGCCAGCAGTTTTAGGGGTCATCGACAGGGGAGGATGAACACTGAAGCTTTCTTT
cdr3_aa: CASSFRGHRQGRMNTEAFF

clone_size: -
v_call: TRBV28
d_call: -
j_call: TRBJ1-2
cdr3_nt: TGTGCCAGCAGTTTTGGGCAAGACTATGGCTACACCTTC
cdr3_aa: CASSFGQDYGYTF

clone_size: -
v_call: TRBV29-1
d_call: TRBD2
j_call: TRBJ2-3
cdr3_nt: TGCAGCGTTGAACCTGCGGGAGGCACAGATACGCAGTATTTT
cdr3_aa: CSVEPAGGTDTQYF

clone_size: -
v_call: TRBV14
d_call: -
j_call: TRBJ2-1
cdr3_nt: TGTGCCAGCAGCCAAATTGGGCCCCCCTACAATGAGCAGTTCTTC
cdr3_aa: CASSQIGPPYNEQFF

clone_size: once
v_call: TRBV18
d_call: -
j_call: TRBJ2-3
cdr3_nt: TGTGCCAGCTCACACCTAGGTAACACAGATACGCAGTATTTT
cdr3_aa: CASSHLGNTDTQYF

clone_size: once
v_call: TRBV13
d_call: -
j_call: TRBJ1-1
cdr3_nt: TGTGCCAGCAGCTTATCGGGGGAGAACACTGAAGCTTTCTTT
cdr3_aa: CASSLSGENTEAFF

clone_size: -
v_call: TRBV5-4
d_call: TRBD2
j_call: TRBJ2-1
cdr3_nt: TGTGCCAGCAGCCCTACTAGCGGGAGGGCCAGGAATGAGCAGTTCTTC
cdr3_aa: CASSPTSGRARNEQFF

clone_size: -
v_call: TRBV4-1
d_call: TRBD2
j_call: TRBJ2-1
cdr3_nt: TGCGCCAGCAGCCAACCCCTAGCGGGGGGATACAATGAGCAGTTCTTC
cdr3_aa: CASSQPLAGGYNEQFF

clone_size: once
v_call: TRBV4-1
d_call: -
j_call: TRBJ1-5
cdr3_nt: TGCGCCAGCAGCCAAGAGGGCTCGGAACAGCCCCAGCATTTT
cdr3_aa: CASSQEGSEQPQHF

clone_size: -
v_call: TRBV28
d_call: -
j_call: TRBJ1-3
cdr3_nt: TGTGCCAGCAGACTCACAGGAACCTCTGGAAACACCATATATTTT
cdr3_aa: CASRLTGTSGNTIYF

clone_size: -
v_call: TRBV11-3
d_call: -
j_call: TRBJ2-3
cdr3_nt: TGTGCCAGCAGCTTAGACGGGAACACAGATACGCAGTATTTT
cdr3_aa: CASSLDGNTDTQYF

clone_size: -
v_call: TRBV25-1
d_call: -
j_call: TRBJ1-2
cdr3_nt: TGTGCCAGCAGTGAACCGGCGGCTAACTATGGCTACACCTTC
cdr3_aa: CASSEPAANYGYTF

clone_size: -
v_call: TRBV5-1
d_call: TRBD1
j_call: TRBJ1-4
cdr3_nt: TGCGCCAGCAGCTTGGCCGGACAGGGGGATTGGGAAAAACTGTTTTTT
cdr3_aa: CASSLAGQGDWEKLFF

clone_size: few
v_call: TRBV14
d_call: -
j_call: TRBJ2-3
cdr3_nt: TGTGCCAGCAGCTACACAGATACGCAGTATTTT
cdr3_aa: CASSYTDTQYF

clone_size: -
v_call: TRBV29-1
d_call: TRBD1
j_call: TRBJ2-7
cdr3_nt: TGCAGCGTGATGAACAGGGGAAGCCTCGACGAGCAGTACTTC
cdr3_aa: CSVMNRGSLDEQYF

clone_size: few
v_call: TRBV7-2
d_call: TRBD1
j_call: TRBJ1-6
cdr3_nt: TGTGCCAGCAGTTACGGACAGGGGGTGTACTCACCCCTCCACTTT
cdr3_aa: CASSYGQGVYSPLHF

clone_size: once
v_call: TRBV15
d_call: TRBD1
j_call: TRBJ2-7
cdr3_nt: TGTGCCACCAGCAGAGGGAAGACAGGGGGGGCCTACGAGCAGTACTTC
cdr3_aa: CATSRGKTGGAYEQYF

clone_size: -
v_call: TRBV4-1
d_call: -
j_call: TRBJ1-3
cdr3_nt: TGCGCCAGCAGCTTCACTGAATCTGGAAACACCATATATTTT
cdr3_aa: CASSFTESGNTIYF

clone_size: once
v_call: TRBV2
d_call: TRBD1
j_call: TRBJ2-7
cdr3_nt: TGTGCCAGCAGTCCCGGGACAGGGTATAACGAGCAGTACTTC
cdr3_aa: CASSPGTGYNEQYF

clone_size: -
v_call: TRBV28
d_call: -
j_call: TRBJ2-6
cdr3_nt: TGTGCCAGCAGCCTTGCTGGGGCCAACGTCCTGACTTTC
cdr3_aa: CASSLAGANVLTF

clone_size: -
v_call: TRBV7-2
d_call: TRBD1
j_call: TRBJ1-1
cdr3_nt: TGTGCCAGCAGCTTCGAGACAGGGGGAAGGACTGAAGCTTTCTTT
cdr3_aa: CASSFETGGRTEAFF

clone_size: -
v_call: TRBV7-9
d_call: TRBD1
j_call: TRBJ2-5
cdr3_nt: TGTGCCAGCAACGGACAGGGGGTAGAGACCCAGTACTTC
cdr3_aa: CASNGQGVETQYF